This TCR beta chain appears in the sequencing data of a study of cytomegalovirus exposure and HLA in healthy donors (dated by TCRdb to the late 2010s). About the investigation overall: According to an earlier analysis of around 600 of the donors, about 179 million T cells yielded 117 million unique TCR beta sequences and about 300 Gb of sequence data. The study profiled the T cell repertoires of around 700 subjects by immunosequencing and related them to cytomegalovirus serostatus. The number of donors typed differed by locus, with about 629-630 for A, B, C, DRB1 and DQB1, around 520 for DQA1, about 610 for DPA1, and 472 for DPB1. Genome-wide SNP genotypes for about 60% of the 666 donors were used in a later genetic analysis, which treated that subset as a discovery cohort. Both class I and class II loci were covered by HLA typing, at four-digit resolution. Besides the first cohort of more than 650 subjects, a separate validation cohort made up of 120 different subjects was used. A later analysis re-analyzed previously published TCR beta repertoires from 500 to 700 donors and added high-resolution HLA genotyping to study TCR occurrence patterns. The genetic ancestry cluster associated with self-reported Caucasian donors included 80% to 90% of the roughly 410 genotyped donors. Four or five DR-DQ haplotypes were handled as single units for association and clustering, since linkage in the cohort was strong. All discovery cohort repertoires had been generated on a single sequencing platform. An earlier analysis of roughly 600 of the donors used high-throughput TCR beta sequencing to judge whether each TCR beta V gene segment behaved as functional or pseudogenic. An early release that covered about 600 HLA-typed donors contained around 300 gigabases of sequencing data and some 87 million unique TCR sequences. The study aimed to test whether cataloging public T cell receptors could reveal signatures of past pathogen exposure. The study combined high-throughput TCR immunosequencing, statistical association of individual TCRs with disease status, and machine learning to predict cytomegalovirus infection status. Among 350 to 400 genotyped donors of the cohort, an average of roughly 240,000 unique TCR beta nucleotide sequences were sequenced per donor, about a sixth of them non-productive. Alongside the repertoire data, information on donor age, sex, ethnicity and CMV serostatus was compiled. Rather than using new phenotypic data, the later analysis identified candidate immune exposures from TCR beta sequences and from how often those sequences occurred across donors. What the work shows at the level of the full study, not this receptor alone: Broadly in line with IMGT annotations, most TCR beta V segments showed up in productive rearrangements about 87% or about 30% of the time in an earlier analysis of a few hundred of the donors. According to a later analysis, parvovirus B19, influenza, CMV and Epstein-Barr virus appeared linked to several top co-occurrence clusters. An association between a missense DCLRE1C variant and V-gene and J-gene trimming of TCR beta chains was found in a later genetic analysis and replicated in an independent cohort. In a later analysis, TCR association rates were found to vary across HLA loci, with the most associated TCRs seen for DRB1 alleles and the fewest for HLA-C alleles. A further reported finding was that TCR beta sequences accurately predicted the HLA-A and HLA-B alleles for most subjects in the first cohort. Sequencing depth was assumed to be roughly uniform across donors in the presence/absence analyses, though that assumption may not hold. The earlier analysis of 587 of the donors excluded roughly 17 rarely observed V segments, including chromosome 9 orphons, because counts were too low. Most TCR sequences were seen in very few donors, while some public TCRs were found in many individuals. A later genetic analysis reported fewer N-insertions in productive TCRs among donors in an Asian-associated ancestry cluster than the roughly 620-donor mean. In a later analysis, HLA-associated TCR beta chains showed more clonal expansion and lower generation probabilities than non-associated chains that were equally common. In vitro tests confirmed that a few of the cytomegalovirus-associated TCR beta chains recognize cytomegalovirus antigens. A total of 164 TCR beta chains were listed by the study as associated with cytomegalovirus. Strong co-occurrence of HLA alleles, especially DR and DQ, made assigning TCR associations to individual alleles difficult. This cohort had only TCR beta chains sequenced, and the lack of alpha or paired-chain data limited which features could be detected. The classifier was reported to diagnose cytomegalovirus status with high specificity and sensitivity in both the original and validation cohorts. A cluster of highly shared sequence variants was judged likely to represent a technical artifact of the sequencing pipeline. According to a later analysis, most CMV-associated TCR beta chains appeared to be HLA-restricted, and the HLA associations seemed to be driven largely by CMV exposure. Linkage disequilibrium might explain the correlated functional status among segregating V segments, but an unknown experimental factor could not be ruled out. The authors suggested that the approach could potentially be extended to other disease states and immunological phenotypes. Some IMGT-functional V segments, including TRBV6-2 and TRBV6-3, could not be told apart with the 87-base-pair reads, so those segments were excluded. For the cohort, immune exposure information was limited to CMV serostatus. Because some donors lacked HLA typing at each locus, the association tests relied only on the typed subset. At a false discovery rate of 0.05, a later analysis linked 16,000 or so TCR beta sequences to specific HLA alleles.

With respect to this clone: The antigen it binds to is not known. No clone much larger than this one lies a single base away; base qualities are absent.

The cohort consisted of 600 or so healthy bone marrow donors. At the time of sampling, all cohort members were nominally healthy, though unrecorded immune exposures were likely present. The donor was CMV seronegative and belonged to the group of several hundred seronegative cohort members. Each donor provided a peripheral blood sample, and peripheral blood mononuclear cells were used for TCR beta sequencing. Genomic DNA was extracted from the blood cell samples with the Qiagen DNeasy Blood Extraction Kit. The germline V end is reduced by 6 bases and the J end by 4 bases; junction bases left unmatched: 4. CDR1 and CDR2 are read off the germline V gene as SGHAT and FQNNGV. Reading from cysteine to phenylalanine, the CDR3 counts 13 amino acids. Only the CDR3 region is kept as DNA, spanning 39 bases read in frame from base 1. Library preparation employed the immunoSEQ multiplex PCR assay. The multiplex PCR relied on a mix of 60 forward primers for TCR Vbeta segments and 13 reverse primers for TCR Jbeta segments. Amplification of the CDR3 region of rearranged TCR beta genes was performed with a multiplex PCR assay on genomic DNA. The Illumina HiSeq System was used to sequence the amplified TCR beta libraries as 87-base-pair reads. The original methods were these. A later analysis counted some 80 million unique TCR beta chains across the 700 or so repertoires, and some 11 million of these chains were shared by at least two donors. Raw reads were error-corrected and collapsed into unique sequences by a nearest-neighbor algorithm in which closely related sequences were merged to remove PCR and sequencing errors. To assign V, D and J gene segments, CDR3 sequences were aligned to IMGT reference sequences. Each retained sequence needed at least a six-nucleotide match to both a V gene segment and a J gene segment. A rearrangement counted as productive if the CDR3 had no stop codons and remained in frame with V and J, and every other rearrangement counted as non-productive. CDR3 was defined according to IMGT convention as the region running from the second conserved V-encoded cysteine to the conserved J-encoded phenylalanine. The earlier analysis of some 540 of the donors excluded any sequence lacking an unambiguous match to a single V gene segment. In an earlier analysis of about 590 of the donors, a V segment was called functional when productive rearrangements were above 56.7%, and segregating when the standard deviation between donors exceeded 5%. A statistical classification framework was built for diagnosing cytomegalovirus status from the catalog of TCR beta chain sequences. In a later analysis, TCR nucleotide sequences were compared against IMGT/GENE-DB human TR gene sequences so that V and J genes could be assigned. Using the TCRdist pipeline, a later analysis assigned CDR3 sequences along with most-parsimonious VDJ recombination scenarios. A later analysis defined each TCR beta chain by its CDR3 amino acid sequence plus V-gene family, and excluded reads lacking a unique V-gene family. As a way to deal with suspected cross-contamination and a sequencing artifact, a later analysis dropped hundreds of nucleotide sequences that were highly shared and had low generation probability. For each public chain, a later analysis derived a clonal expansion index from normalized ranks of inferred template counts within each repertoire. In a later analysis, generation probabilities were computed using a VDJ recombination model fitted to out-of-frame rearrangements, and the results were checked against IGoR. Hypergeometric tests were used in a later analysis to score TCR-TCR, TCR-HLA and TCR-CMV co-occurrence, with a repertoire-size bias correction applied to the TCR pairs. To estimate false discovery rates, a later analysis permuted the HLA or CMV assignments 20 times. A later analysis grouped co-occurring TCRs with DBSCAN, adding TCRdist sequence similarity when clustering within HLA-allele-positive subsets. Repertoires with fewer than 30,000 or more than 120,000 public chains were left out of co-occurrence clustering, as were about 5 repertoires with anomalous nucleotide sharing. As stored in TCRdb, this immuneACCESS dataset retains in-frame rearrangements with V and J assigned. A fraction of the clones does not appear; measured against another copy, unresolved V genes explain less than half of the discrepancy, and the remainder lacks a known reason. V and J calls and clone size are copied from that table; D and trimming were computed from the DNA. The sample yields about 150,000 clones; 75% to 90% were counted once. The ten largest make up about 2.5% of the sample.

Specimen: PBMCs. Recombination linked TRBV11-2 to TRBJ1-1, with 8 middle bases fitting TRBD1. The origin of this receptor is a male donor in good health and CMV-seronegative. The CDR3 amino acid sequence is: CASSRQGSTEAFF. The DNA reads as follows: TGTGCCAGCAGTCGACAGGGGAGCACTGAAGCTTTCTTT.